This T cell receptor beta chain is from a study of T cells in Graves' hyperthyroidism and ophthalmopathy. Study context: Initial diagnosis, before any treatment, was when peripheral blood was collected. Study observations and caveats: Among thyroid clonotypes expanded above 0.001, most also appeared in blood.

The CDR3 is 15 amino acids. V lost 2 bases to trimming and J lost 8 bases; unmatched junction nucleotides: 7. The germline V gene has CDR1 SGHTS and CDR2 YDEGEE. On this clonotype itself: The antigen is undetermined.

Amplification of TCR beta CDR3 regions was performed using RNA transcripts as template. HTBI primers drove first-round RT-PCR of the TCR CDR3. MiXCR was run by TCRdb on the multiplex PCR reads, yielding one entry per CDR3 protein. Seen here are roughly 640,000 distinct CDR3 sequences, approximately 15% observed once, and the top ten hold 3% to 4%. Uncontrolled infection, other autoimmune disease, pregnancy or lactation excluded patients. Source material for PBMCs was less than 12 ml fresh peripheral blood. This chain links TRBV5-8 with TRBJ2-1, with 10 nucleotides matching TRBD1. The material sequenced was blood. This clonotype was sampled from a woman aged 40 to 50 with Graves' ophthalmopathy. The DNA of the CDR3 is TGTGCCAGCAGCTTCCGGGACAGGGGTATTGATGAGCAGTTCTTC. Its protein product is CASSFRDRGIDEQFF.